This T cell receptor (beta chain) came from a study of OX40 agonist ivuxolimab in advanced cancers. With regard to the full study: Ivuxolimab was a fully human IgG2 agonistic monoclonal antibody targeting the costimulatory receptor OX40 (CD134). Intravenous ivuxolimab was administered to patients every 2 weeks at six dose levels: 0.01, 0.1, 0.3, 1.5, 3 and 10 mg/kg. Of the roughly 54 patients in dose escalation, about 20 had hepatocellular carcinoma, roughly 15 had melanoma, 9 had renal cell carcinoma and 9 had head and neck cancer. A male proportion of about 79% and a mean age of about 60 years, ranging from about 20 to 79, were recorded for the dose-escalation cohort. Prior anti-PD-1, anti-PD-L1 or anti-CTLA-4 therapy was permitted, and checkpoint inhibitors had been received by 40% to 50% of dose-escalation patients. Partial responses were achieved by three dose-escalation patients, of whom one had hepatocellular carcinoma and two had cutaneous melanoma. The point of sequencing TCRbeta in the periphery was to test whether ivuxolimab changed TCR sequence diversity and drove clonal T-cell expansion. The paper covers the monotherapy dose-escalation part of the phase I ivuxolimab trial, which included N ≈ 50 patients. The paper's findings and limits, for the study overall: On average, CD8+ T cells showed more expanded clones than CD4+ T cells after ivuxolimab. At doses of 0.1 to 3.0 mg/kg, clonal expansion of both CD4+ and CD8+ blood T cells was observed from baseline to week 6. In the 0.1-3.0 mg/kg groups, partial responders had among the lowest normalized peripheral clonal expansion, particularly in CD8+ T cells. Antigen specificity was not determined for the clonally expanded peripheral T cells. Low levels of normalized T-cell clonal expansion were also seen in some patients who did not respond.

With respect to this clone: Its antigen remains undetermined. Base qualities are missing; no much larger clone stands one base away.

V is shortened by 2 bases, J by 4 bases, and the region joining them spans 12 bases. The CDR3 contains 15 residues, cysteine and phenylalanine counted. CDR3 DNA is the only sequence kept; it has 45 bases, read in frame from the first base. Reading the germline V gene gives CDR1 SGHTA and CDR2 FQGNSA. To sequence the TCRbeta CDR3 region, genomic DNA was isolated from the sorted cells. The immunoSEQ Assay was used to sequence the TCRbeta CDR3 regions. This immuneACCESS table, as held by TCRdb, lists in-frame sequences with V and J called but not all clones. Of the missing ones, under half trace to an unresolved V gene in checked studies; the others have no known cause. The sample records 60,000 to 80,000 clones, around four fifths of which are singletons. The leading ten clones occupy 5.5% to 7.5% of the sample. The trial excluded patients who had a history of autoimmune disease or who were on systemic immunosuppression. Peripheral blood for TCR sequencing was collected from all dose cohorts at baseline, on cycle 4 day 1, and on cycle 7 day 1. The samples were drawn from a first-in-human, open-label, multicenter phase I dose-escalation trial of ivuxolimab. Adults with locally advanced or metastatic melanoma, renal cell, hepatocellular, or head and neck squamous cell carcinoma were enrolled in the trial. Before TCR sequencing, CD4+ and CD8+ T cells were separately sorted from peripheral blood.

The sequence came from an adult with an advanced solid tumor such as melanoma, head and neck, liver or kidney cancer. The sequenced sample was CD4+ or CD8+ T cells sorted from blood, obtained in a trial of the OX40 agonist ivuxolimab. In this chain, TRBV7-2 is recombined with TRBJ2-1, with the D gene too uncertain to name. The base sequence is TGTGCCAGCAGCTTATTAGGTCCGGCGTACAATGAGCAGTTCTTC. It encodes CASSLLGPAYNEQFF. The CDR3 plus the reference TRBV7-2 and TRBJ2-1 genes for the other parts give the full variable domain: GAGVSQSPSNKVTEKGKDVELRCDPISGHTALYWYRQSLGQGLEFLIYFQGNSAPDKSGLPSDRFSAERTGGSVSTLTIQRTQQEDSAVYLCASSLLGPAYNEQFFGPGTRLTVL.